One sample yielded the 32 T cell receptor beta chains listed below, sequenced in a study of T cell responses to AZD1222 COVID-19 vaccine (dated by TCRdb to the early 2020s). Libraries were built with the immunoSEQ multiplex PCR assay. TCRdb holds this immuneACCESS table with in-frame rearrangements only. Some clones are missing; in checked studies, unresolved V genes explain under half, and the rest has no known cause. Recorded for this sample are about 140,000 clones; about nine tenths of them occurred a single time. The ten largest make up approximately 3.6% of the sample. The meaning of the sample's time point label: baseline before first vaccination. The sample here was peripheral blood, taken on day 0 of AZD1222 vaccination. All receptors come from an adult in good health.

The V gene is TRBV21-1, the J gene TRBJ1-5. TRBV21-1 is a recognized pseudogene. The CDR3 contains 14 residues. The CDR3 sequence is CASSRWEVGQPQHF. The CDR3 region has the DNA TGTGCCAGCAGCAGATGGGAGGTAGGTCAGCCCCAGCATTTT.

The rearrangement joins TRBV7-6 to TRBJ1-3, with TRBD1 as a possible D gene (5 bases). Germline lookup yields CDR1 SGHVS and CDR2 FNYEAQ. The CDR3 has 14 amino acids. The ends were cut back, 3 bases at V and 11 bases at J, with 17 bases in the middle. DNA of the CDR3: TGTGCCAGCAGCTTGGGGGACGCCCTGAGGCCCATATATTTT. It specifies CASSLGDALRPIYF.

This clone was seen just once. The rearrangement links TRBV2 to TRBJ2-1; possible D gene TRBD2, 5 bases. V was shortened by 3 bases and J by 0 bases, with 18 bases between the two germline ends. This CDR3 has 18 amino acids. The germline V gene encodes CDR1 SNHLY and CDR2 FYNNEI. DNA for the CDR3: TGTGCCAGCAGTGATAACCTTCGGACTTTTAGCTCCTACAATGAGCAGTTCTTC. Its protein product is CASSDNLRTFSSYNEQFF. Variable domain in full (rest from reference TRBV2 and TRBJ2-1): EPEVTQTPSHQVTQMGQEVILRCVPISNHLYFYWYRQILGQKVEFLVSFYNNEISEKSEIFDDQFSVERPDGSNFTLKIRSTKLEDSAMYFCASSDNLRTFSSYNEQFFGPGTRLTVL.

V gene TRBV7-8 combines with J gene TRBJ2-3; unclear D gene. Germline-derived CDR1 and CDR2 are SGHVS and FQNEAQ. Trimming took 4 bases from V and 9 from J, leaving 8 bases between them. CDR3 size: 11 residues. Here the CDR3 DNA reads TGTGCCAGCAGCTCACGTCAGACGCAGTATTTT. Amino acids: CASSSRQTQYF.

The chain uses TRBV19 and TRBJ2-1, with TRBD2 identical over 7 bases. Germline values: CDR1 LNHDA, CDR2 SQIVND (reference sequence). The CDR3 totals 16 residues. V dropped 2 bases and J dropped 1; count of bases not matched to a gene: 5. This chain's CDR3 is CASSILDGGSYNEQFF. The CDR3 DNA follows: TGTGCCAGTAGTATATTAGACGGGGGGTCCTACAATGAGCAGTTCTTC.

In DNA, the CDR3 is TGTGCCAGCAGTTCGGGACAGCCCTACGAGCAGTACTTC. Its translation: CASSSGQPYEQYF. The chain is built from TRBV28 and TRBJ2-7, with TRBD1 matching 7 bases. The CDR3 sequence is 13 residues long. J gave up 2 bases and V 4 bases, and 2 bases lay outside the gene matches. Germline loops: CDR1 MDHEN, CDR2 SYDVKM.

The V and J genes are TRBV7-9 and TRBJ1-1; D not resolved. The germline V gene has CDR1 SEHNR and CDR2 FQNEAQ (reference sequence). Trimming removed 5 bases at V and 1 base at J, with 14 bases between. This CDR3 region has 15 residues. CDR3 DNA: TGTGCCAGCAGCCCTTACTGGGAGAGGAACACTGAAGCTTTCTTT. Its translation: CASSPYWERNTEAFF.

The rearrangement joins TRBV12-3 or TRBV12-4 to TRBJ1-5; possibly TRBD1 for D (5 bases). Trimming left V 8 bases short and J 5 bases short, with 10 bases between. This CDR3 comprises 12 residues. CDR3 in amino acids: CASCRVYQPQHF. The DNA of the CDR3 is TGTGCCAGCTGCAGGGTATATCAGCCCCAGCATTTT.

In DNA form, the CDR3 reads TGTGCCAGCAGCTTAAAACTAGCGAGTACCTACGAGCAGTACTTC. Amino acid sequence: CASSLKLASTYEQYF. The chain recombines TRBV11-3 with TRBJ2-7, with TRBD2 matching 7 bases. This CDR3 has 15 residues. Looked up from germline, CDR1 is SGHNT and CDR2 is YENEEA. V shed 2 bases and J 2 bases; nucleotides not matched to a gene: 6.

This chain uses TRBV19 with TRBJ2-7; 7 nucleotides align to TRBD1. This CDR3 is built from 14 residues. The germline V gene encodes CDR1 LNHDA and CDR2 SQIVND (reference sequence). J lost 4 bases, V lost 3 bases, and 6 bases had no gene match. This CDR3 is CASSIQGDSYEQYF. The CDR3 bases are TGTGCCAGTAGTATCCAGGGGGATAGTTACGAGCAGTACTTC.

CDR3 bases: TGTGCCAGCAGCTTAGGGGGACGGGCAAATGAAAAACTGTTTTTT. Translated: CASSLGGRANEKLFF. V and J are TRBV7-2 and TRBJ1-4; perhaps TRBD1 as D (5 bases). The CDR3 runs 15 residues. Trimming took 1 base from V and 5 from J, leaving 11 bases between them. The germline V gene encodes CDR1 SGHTA and CDR2 FQGNSA.

The CDR3 here is CASSPPRAEQYF. CDR3 DNA sequence: TGCGCCAGCAGCCCCCCCAGGGCCGAGCAGTACTTC. This sequence joins TRBV5-1 and TRBJ2-7; possible D gene TRBD1, 5 bases. This CDR3 spans 12 amino acids. Trimming took off 4 bases at V and 6 bases at J, with 11 bases between the two ends. In germline, CDR1 is SGHRS, CDR2 YFSETQ. The variable domain in full, completed from reference TRBV5-1 and TRBJ2-7, reads KAGVTQTPRYLIKTRGQQVTLSCSPISGHRSVSWYQQTPGQGLQFLFEYFSETQRNKGNFPGRFSGRQFSNSRSEMNVSTLELGDSALYLCASSPPRAEQYFGPGTRLTVT.

The rearrangement links TRBV5-6 to TRBJ1-2; 7 nucleotides align to TRBD1. V was pared by 0 bases and J by 2 bases, with 7 bases of the junction left unmatched. CDR3 length equals 16 residues. From germline, CDR1 is SGHDT and CDR2 YYEEEE. This CDR3 reads CASSLGGTAENYGYTF. As DNA, the CDR3 is TGTGCCAGCAGCTTGGGAGGGACAGCCGAAAACTATGGCTACACCTTC.

The rearrangement links TRBV11-2 to TRBJ2-1; 8 positions match TRBD2. The CDR3 has 17 amino acids. Germline CDR1 and CDR2: SGHAT and FQNNGV. With V trimmed by 0 bases and J by 8 bases, 12 bases remained unmatched. This CDR3 reads CASSLDLPTSGVHEQFF. The DNA for the CDR3 is TGTGCCAGCAGCTTAGACTTACCTACTAGCGGAGTTCATGAGCAGTTCTTC. Combining the CDR3 with reference TRBV11-2 and TRBJ2-1 gives the whole variable domain EAGVAQSPRYKIIEKRQSVAFWCNPISGHATLYWYQQILGQGPKLLIQFQNNGVVDDSQLPKDRFSAERLKGVDSTLKIQPAKLEDSAVYLCASSLDLPTSGVHEQFFGPGTRLTVL.

The rearrangement joins TRBV9 to TRBJ2-4; no clear D gene. CDR1 and CDR2 from the germline V gene are SGDLS and YYNGEE. The germline V and J ends were trimmed by 9 bases and 7 bases, with 11 bases remaining between them. The length of the CDR3 is 11 residues. In DNA form, the CDR3 reads TGTGCCATTGCAAGGGTGAACATTCAGTACTTC. Protein sequence: CAIARVNIQYF.

The J gene is TRBJ2-2, the V gene TRBV6-4, with a weak D call TRBD1 (6 bases). The germline gives CDR1 MRHNA, CDR2 SNTAGT. There are 13 residues in the CDR3. Between the trimmed V and J ends, which lost 4 bases and 6 bases, there was a span of 9 bases. The CDR3 sequence is CASSAKGAGELFF. CDR3 nucleotides: TGTGCCAGCAGTGCAAAGGGGGCCGGGGAGCTGTTTTTT.

V is TRBV24-1 and J is TRBJ2-1, with TRBD2 identical over 10 bases. The ends lost 3 bases at V and 8 bases at J; junction bases unmatched: 6. This CDR3 has 15 residues. CDR1 and CDR2 from the germline V gene are KGHDR and SFDVKD. CDR3 sequence reads: CATSDHLAGEDEQFF. The CDR3 nucleotides read TGTGCCACCAGTGATCATCTAGCGGGAGAGGATGAGCAGTTCTTC.

The rearrangement uses TRBV7-8 and TRBJ1-4; 7 bases are shared with TRBD1. CDR3 length equals 15 residues. Per germline, CDR1 SGHVS and CDR2 FQNEAQ. The V and J ends lost 3 bases and 7 bases, in that order; junction bases with no gene match: 8. DNA of the CDR3: TGTGCCAGCAGCTTTATCGACAGGGAGGGTGAAAAACTGTTTTTT. This translates into CASSFIDREGEKLFF.

The rearrangement uses TRBV6-5 and TRBJ1-5, with TRBD1 matching over 7 bases. Per the germline V gene, CDR1 is MNHEY and CDR2 is SVGAGI. The CDR3 length is 14 residues. J was trimmed by 5 bases and V by 6 bases; bases with no gene match: 7. The CDR3 coding sequence is TGTGCCAGCAGGCCCGACAGGGATGATCAGCCCCAGCATTTT. Translated, it gives CASRPDRDDQPQHF.

The V and J genes are TRBV11-3 and TRBJ2-1; 10 nucleotides line up with TRBD2. The CDR3 length is 15 residues. After removal of 5 bases from V and 6 bases from J, the junction contained 7 bases not matched to a gene. Germline V CDR1 and CDR2: SGHNT, YENEEA. The CDR3 is CASSNLAGARNEQFF. The CDR3 DNA is TGTGCCAGCAGCAACCTAGCGGGAGCTCGCAATGAGCAGTTCTTC.

V is TRBV19 and J is TRBJ2-7; D ambiguous. The CDR3 length is 13 residues. The V end lost 7 bases, the J end lost 0 bases, and 10 bases lay between the germline ends. Germline CDR1 reads LNHDA; CDR2 reads SQIVND (reference sequence). In DNA, the CDR3 is TGTGCCAGTAAGGAACGGAGCTCCTACGAGCAGTACTTC. Protein product: CASKERSSYEQYF.

This rearrangement joins TRBV5-4 to TRBJ2-5, with a possible D match to TRBD1 (6 bases). This CDR3 has 15 residues. The ends were cut back, 1 base at V and 0 bases at J, with 10 bases in the middle. Germline V CDR1 and CDR2: SGHNT, YYREEE (reference sequence). The CDR3 loop is CASSLSGQYQETQYF. Written as DNA, the CDR3 is TGTGCCAGCAGCTTGTCAGGACAGTACCAAGAGACCCAGTACTTC. The whole variable domain, remainder taken from reference TRBV5-4 and TRBJ2-5, is ETGVTQSPTHLIKTRGQQVTLRCSSQSGHNTVSWYQQALGQGPQFIFQYYREEENGRGNFPPRFSGLQFPNYSSELNVNALELDDSALYLCASSLSGQYQETQYFGPGTRLLVL.

The V call is TRBV7-2, the J call TRBJ2-6; no firm D call. From germline, CDR1 is SGHTA and CDR2 FQGNSA. The CDR3 length is 15 residues. With 3 bases removed from V and 0 bases from J, the gap between germline ends came to 6 bases. The CDR3 DNA follows: TGTGCCAGCAGCTTCAGACGCTCTGGGGCCAACGTCCTGACTTTC. This translates into CASSFRRSGANVLTF.

CDR3 coding DNA: TGTGCCAGCAGCTGGGGACAACTTAATGAAAAACTGTTTTTT. Protein product: CASSWGQLNEKLFF. This chain links TRBV5-6 with TRBJ1-4, with a tentative D call TRBD1 (6 bases). The CDR3 loop spans 14 amino acids. The V gene's germline CDR1 is SGHDT and CDR2 YYEEEE. The V end was cut by 3 bases, the J end by 4 bases, with 10 bases between.

This clone was seen only a few times. The chain links TRBV3-1 (or the pseudogene TRBV3-2) to TRBJ2-1; D is perhaps TRBD2 (6 bases). V was shortened by 4 bases and J by 7 bases, with 14 bases between the two germline ends. The CDR3 extends over 14 amino acids. Looked up from germline, CDR1 is LGHDT and CDR2 is YNNKEL (reference sequence). Here the CDR3 reads CASSRGVGRNEQFF. The CDR3 DNA sequence: TGTGCCAGCAGCCGCGGGGTGGGAAGGAATGAGCAGTTCTTC.

This chain uses TRBV11-2 with TRBJ2-1, with D possibly TRBD2 on 6 matching bases. Germline CDR1 and CDR2: SGHAT and FQNNGV. This CDR3 is 13 amino acids long. V was trimmed by 5 bases and J by 4 bases, leaving 9 bases between them. The CDR3 DNA sequence: TGTGCCAGCAGCGTTGGACTATACAATGAGCAGTTCTTC. Its protein is CASSVGLYNEQFF.

The chain links TRBV6-5 to TRBJ1-5; no clear D gene. The V and J ends lost 8 bases and 6 bases respectively, with 11 bases between them. Germline values: CDR1 MNHEY, CDR2 SVGAGI. The CDR3 sequence is 12 residues long. CDR3 coding DNA: TGTGCCAGCTGCCGGCCTGGTCAGCCCCAGCATTTT. Translating gives CASCRPGQPQHF.

The chain employs TRBV7-2 and TRBJ1-5, with 9 bases fitting TRBD1. This CDR3 spans 16 amino acids. The germline V gene has CDR1 SGHTA and CDR2 FQGNSA. V was pared by 5 bases and J by 6 bases, with 11 bases of the junction left unmatched. This chain's CDR3 is CASSPRSTGGGQPQHF. DNA of the CDR3: TGTGCCAGCAGCCCCCGATCTACAGGGGGCGGTCAGCCCCAGCATTTT.

The gene calls are TRBV28 and TRBJ1-2; D is unresolved. V was shortened by 6 bases and J by 6 bases, with 17 bases between the two germline ends. Germline V gene lookup returns CDR1 MDHEN and CDR2 SYDVKM. The CDR3 sequence is 14 residues long. CDR3 sequence: CASSVPGVTDGYTF. DNA for the CDR3: TGTGCCAGCAGCGTCCCCGGGGTTACGGATGGCTACACCTTC.

This clone appeared once. This chain links TRBV3-1 (or the pseudogene TRBV3-2) with TRBJ1-5; D is unresolved. Germline lookup yields CDR1 LGHDT and CDR2 YNNKEL (reference sequence). Trimming pared 0 bases from V and 0 bases from J, leaving 3 bases between. The CDR3 spans 14 residues. CDR3: CASSQEYSNQPQHF. CDR3 nucleotide sequence: TGTGCCAGCAGCCAAGAATATAGCAATCAGCCCCAGCATTTT.

This chain connects TRBV19 to TRBJ1-2; D is uncertain. The CDR3 length is 12 residues. Trimming shortened V by 3 bases and J by 6 bases, and 8 bases separated the two germline ends. The germline V gene encodes CDR1 LNHDA and CDR2 SQIVND (reference sequence). CDR3 loop: CASSIWENGYTF. In nucleotides, the CDR3 is TGTGCCAGTAGTATCTGGGAGAATGGCTACACCTTC. Full variable domain (missing parts from reference TRBV19 and TRBJ1-2): DGGITQSPKYLFRKEGQNVTLSCEQNLNHDAMYWYRQDPGQGLRLIYYSQIVNDFQKGDIAEGYSVSREKKESFPLTVTSAQKNPTAFYLCASSIWENGYTFGSGTRLTVV.

The rearrangement links TRBV7-8 to TRBJ1-1, with 7 nucleotides matching TRBD1. CDR1 is SGHVS and CDR2 is FQNEAQ in the germline V gene. This CDR3 has 15 residues. V gave up 0 bases and J gave up 4 bases; unmatched junction bases: 5. CDR3 protein: CASSLAPRGGTEAFF. CDR3 nucleotide sequence: TGTGCCAGCAGCTTAGCGCCCAGGGGGGGCACTGAAGCTTTCTTT. The full variable domain, in which reference TRBV7-8 and TRBJ1-1 provide the parts outside the CDR3, is GAGVSQSPRYKVAKRGQDVALRCDPISGHVSLFWYQQALGQGPEFLTYFQNEAQLDKSGLPSDRFFAERPEGSVSTLKIQRTQQEDSAVYLCASSLAPRGGTEAFFGQGTRLTVV.